Below are 29 T cell receptor beta chains sequenced from a single sample in a study of shared clonotypes between healthy human individuals. Positively selected for CCR7, the CD45RO-negative cells used as naive CD8 cells excluded terminally differentiated effector memory CD45RA+ cells. The method was immunoSEQ multiplex PCR; TCRdb's version includes in-frame clones alone and lacks a portion of them. Of millions of clones in the sample, more than 85% were seen once. What was sequenced was naive CD8+ T cells from PBMCs. The receptors come from a man aged 18 to 29 in good health. Some clones in this sample may be carry-over from other donors' samples.

The sample holds a few counts of this clone. Other DNA sequences in this sample translate to the same CDR3. The chain links TRBV7-9 to TRBJ2-7, with 7 nucleotides matching TRBD2. The germline CDR1 and CDR2 sequences are SEHNR and FQNEAQ (reference sequence). The CDR3 totals 13 residues. The J segment lost 2 bases and the V segment lost 3 bases, leaving 1 base of the junction unmatched. CDR3 DNA sequence: TGTGCCAGCAGCTTTGGGGGGGCCTACGAGCAGTACTTC. This codes for CASSFGGAYEQYF.

The rearrangement joins TRBV10-3 to TRBJ1-1; no clear D gene. The V end was cut by 9 bases, the J end by 1 base, with 12 bases between. Germline V gene sequence: CDR1 ENHRY, CDR2 SYGVKD. The CDR3 totals 13 residues. The CDR3 here is CAIWNGPNTEAFF. The DNA of the CDR3 is TGTGCCATTTGGAACGGACCGAACACTGAAGCTTTCTTT.

The rearrangement uses TRBV18 and TRBJ1-2; 9 nucleotides line up with TRBD1. The CDR3 spans 15 residues. The junction had 9 bases not matched to a gene; V was cut back by 4 bases and J by 6 bases. The V gene's germline CDR1 is KGHSH and CDR2 LQKENI. For the CDR3, the DNA is TGTGCCAGCTCACAAACCCGGGACAGGGTACATGGCTACACCTTC. It encodes CASSQTRDRVHGYTF.

A remark on this clone: The same CDR3 can be traced to other DNA sequences in this sample. The CDR3 reads CASSVGQGDYGYTF. The CDR3 nucleotides read TGTGCCAGCAGCGTAGGACAGGGAGACTATGGCTACACCTTC. This chain links TRBV9 with TRBJ1-2; 7 nucleotides agree with TRBD1. Germline V gene lookup returns CDR1 SGDLS and CDR2 YYNGEE. The CDR3 is 14 residues long. Trimming took 0 bases from V and 3 from J; bases not matched to a gene: 2.

Comment on this clone: At the DNA level, this CDR3 is encoded by other sequences in the same sample as well. V and J are TRBV5-8 and TRBJ2-1; no clear D. Per germline, CDR1 SGHTS and CDR2 YDEGEE. The CDR3 consists of 12 residues. With 1 base removed from V and 7 bases from J, the gap between germline ends came to 6 bases. CDR3 residues: CASSLRVNEQFF. The CDR3 region has the DNA TGTGCCAGCAGCTTGAGAGTAAATGAGCAGTTCTTC.

CDR3 in DNA: TGTGCCAGCAGCGTTTCCAGGGCAGATTCCAATGAGCAGTTCTTC. Translating it yields CASSVSRADSNEQFF. V usage is TRBV9 and J usage is TRBJ2-1; a weak D match, TRBD1 (5 bases). CDR1 and CDR2 (germline): SGDLS, YYNGEE. Trimming took off 2 bases at V and 6 bases at J, with 15 bases between the two ends. The CDR3 length is 15 residues.

For the CDR3, the DNA is TGTGCCAGCAGTCCCCCGGGGGGTAGCGAGACCCAGTACTTC. The encoded protein is CASSPPGGSETQYF. V gene TRBV6-6 combines with J gene TRBJ2-5; 7 bases line up with TRBD2. V trimming: 5 bases; J trimming: 5 bases; junction bases outside the gene matches: 8. This CDR3 contains 14 residues. Germline assignment: CDR1 MNHNY and CDR2 SVGAGI (reference sequence).

A word on this clone: Different DNA sequences within this sample yield the same CDR3. The chain has TRBV7-2 and TRBJ2-3; 11 bases match TRBD2. The CDR3 has 15 residues. The junction had 1 base not matched to a gene; V was cut back by 4 bases and J by 1 base. CDR1 is SGHTA, CDR2 FQGNSA, per germline. In nucleotides, the CDR3 is TGTGCCAGCAGCTCGGGACTAGCGGGCACAGATACGCAGTATTTT. Amino acid sequence: CASSSGLAGTDTQYF.

V and J are TRBV7-2 and TRBJ2-3; perhaps TRBD2 as D (5 bases). The CDR3 is 16 residues long. Per the germline V gene, CDR1 is SGHTA and CDR2 is FQGNSA. Trimming pared 5 bases from V and 0 bases from J, leaving 15 bases between. Here the CDR3 DNA reads TGTGCCAGCAGCGACCTCGGGGTCCTTAGCACAGATACGCAGTATTTT. It specifies CASSDLGVLSTDTQYF. The entire variable domain, with the rest obtained from reference TRBV7-2 and TRBJ2-3, is as follows: GAGVSQSPSNKVTEKGKDVELRCDPISGHTALYWYRQSLGQGLEFLIYFQGNSAPDKSGLPSDRFSAERTGGSVSTLTIQRTQQEDSAVYLCASSDLGVLSTDTQYFGPGTRLTVL.

This clone was found a few times. Other DNA sequences from this sample encode an identical CDR3 as well. This chain uses TRBV29-1 with TRBJ2-3; no firm D call. Germline values: CDR1 SQVTM, CDR2 ANQGSEA. The CDR3 loop spans 10 amino acids. V was shortened by 3 bases and J by 4 bases, with 2 bases between the two germline ends. The CDR3 bases are TGCAGCGTTGATGCAGATACGCAGTATTTT. Translating gives CSVDADTQYF.

The CDR3 DNA follows: TGCGCCAGCAGCCCCGACCGATTCTCTGGAAACACCATATATTTT. Translated: CASSPDRFSGNTIYF. This chain joins TRBV5-1 and TRBJ1-3; D is uncertain. CDR1 and CDR2 from the germline V gene are SGHRS and YFSETQ. This CDR3 has 15 amino acids. Trimming removed 4 bases at V and 0 bases at J, with 11 bases between.

This clone was recorded only once. This chain uses TRBV19 with TRBJ1-1; 7 nucleotides align to TRBD1. The CDR3 is 12 amino acids. With 8 bases clipped from V and 5 bases from J, the junction kept 5 bases outside the gene matches. CDR1 and CDR2 from the germline V gene are LNHDA and SQIVND (reference sequence). In DNA, the CDR3 is TGTGCCAGTGAGGGGGCGCCGACTGAAGCTTTCTTT. Its protein is CASEGAPTEAFF.

The chain employs TRBV19 and TRBJ1-5; D is possibly TRBD1 (6 bases). The CDR3 is 17 amino acids. In germline, CDR1 is LNHDA, CDR2 SQIVND (reference sequence). Trimming took 0 bases from V and 1 from J, leaving 13 bases between them. The CDR3 here is CASSIDGTYGSNQPQHF. DNA for the CDR3: TGTGCCAGTAGTATAGACGGGACATACGGAAGCAATCAGCCCCAGCATTTT.

The rearrangement links TRBV2 to TRBJ1-3; TRBD1 might be the D (6 bases). Trimming took off 7 bases at V and 7 bases at J, with 14 bases between the two ends. Germline V gene data show CDR1 as SNHLY and CDR2 as FYNNEI. This CDR3 is built from 13 residues. CDR3 nucleotide sequence: TGTGCCAGCAACGGGCGGGGGGCGAACACCATATATTTT. Its translation: CASNGRGANTIYF.

J is TRBJ1-4 and V is TRBV4-1, with D uncertain. The CDR3 totals 15 residues. V was shortened by 7 bases and J by 0 bases, with 12 bases between the two germline ends. Germline lookup yields CDR1 MGHRA and CDR2 YSYEKL. This CDR3 is CASNLLTSTNEKLFF. CDR3 DNA sequence: TGCGCCAGCAACCTTCTCACATCAACTAATGAAAAACTGTTTTTT.

The CDR3 DNA reads as TGCAGCGTCCCCGGGAGGGGCATGAACACTGAAGCTTTCTTT. As protein: CSVPGRGMNTEAFF. The chain carries TRBV29-1 and TRBJ1-1, with a tentative D call TRBD1 (5 bases). Germline CDR1 is SQVTM and CDR2 is ANQGSEA. With 6 bases removed from V and 0 bases from J, the gap between germline ends came to 14 bases. The CDR3 is 14 amino acids.

The chain carries TRBV7-9 and TRBJ2-7; no firm D call. Per germline, CDR1 SEHNR and CDR2 FQNEAQ (reference sequence). The V and J ends lost 3 bases and 1 base respectively, with 7 bases between them. The CDR3 extends over 13 amino acids. CDR3: CASSFVGSYEQYF. In nucleotides, the CDR3 is TGTGCCAGCAGCTTTGTCGGTTCCTACGAGCAGTACTTC.

The V call is TRBV14, the J call TRBJ1-4, with a possible D match to TRBD1 (5 bases). Trimming pared 1 base from V and 5 bases from J, leaving 11 bases between. CDR1 is SGHDN, CDR2 FVKESK, per germline. This CDR3 has 15 amino acids. CDR3 nucleotide sequence: TGTGCCAGCAGCCAAGTCCGGGACTTGAATGAAAAACTGTTTTTT. As protein: CASSQVRDLNEKLFF.

Details on this clone: In the same sample, other DNA sequences code for this CDR3. DNA of the CDR3: TGTGCCAGCAGCTTGGGGCCAGACTATGGCTACACCTTC. It yields the protein CASSLGPDYGYTF. The J gene is TRBJ1-2, the V gene TRBV5-4; D is uncertain. The CDR3 is 13 amino acids. Germline assignment: CDR1 SGHNT and CDR2 YYREEE (reference sequence). V lost 0 bases to trimming and J lost 3 bases, with 6 bases between them.

The genes are TRBV19 and TRBJ1-5; D gene ambiguous. Trimming removed 2 bases at V and 6 bases at J, with 17 bases between. Germline V gene data show CDR1 as LNHDA and CDR2 as SQIVND (reference sequence). The CDR3 sequence is 16 residues long. CDR3 residues: CASSIRTTVEGQPQHF. In nucleotides, the CDR3 is TGTGCCAGTAGTATAAGGACCACGGTGGAGGGTCAGCCCCAGCATTTT.

Worth noting for this clone: This specimen includes other DNA sequences encoding the same CDR3. The CDR3 region is CASSYPGAEAFF. For the CDR3, the DNA is TGTGCCAGCAGTTACCCCGGAGCTGAAGCTTTCTTT. This rearrangement joins TRBV6-5 to TRBJ1-1, with no clear D. Germline values: CDR1 MNHEY, CDR2 SVGAGI. The CDR3 contains 12 residues. V was trimmed by 2 bases and J by 6 bases, leaving 7 bases between them.

The rearrangement uses TRBV7-9 and TRBJ2-1, with D possibly being TRBD1 or TRBD2 (6 bases each). The V gene lost 1 base and the J gene lost 0 bases, with 10 bases spanning the gap. There are 16 residues in the CDR3. Germline V gives CDR1 SEHNR, CDR2 FQNEAQ (reference sequence). This CDR3 is CASSLGGAPSYNEQFF. The CDR3 DNA is TGTGCCAGCAGCTTAGGGGGGGCTCCCTCCTACAATGAGCAGTTCTTC.

The J gene is TRBJ2-5, the V gene TRBV4-1; 7 positions match TRBD2. J was trimmed by 5 bases and V by 0 bases; bases with no gene match: 0. Germline loops: CDR1 MGHRA, CDR2 YSYEKL. The CDR3 runs to 13 residues. The CDR3 sequence is CASSQDGGETQYF. For the CDR3, the DNA is TGCGCCAGCAGCCAAGACGGGGGGGAGACCCAGTACTTC.

This clone was seen once. The gene calls are TRBV28 and TRBJ1-2, with D uncertain. CDR3 size: 14 residues. In germline, CDR1 is MDHEN, CDR2 SYDVKM. With 4 bases removed from V and 7 bases from J, the gap between germline ends came to 16 bases. CDR3 DNA: TGTGCCAGCAGTTCCAGATCCTCGACGACTGGCTACACCTTC. Encoded protein: CASSSRSSTTGYTF.

The chain is built from TRBV21-1 and TRBJ1-4; the table's TRBD1 call for D was not verified on the DNA. TRBV21-1 is a listed pseudogene. CDR3 length: 20 residues. CDR3 sequence reads: CASSKVGAGGQGTTNEKLFF. The CDR3 nucleotides read TGTGCCAGCAGCAAAGTGGGGGCTGGGGGACAGGGTACCACTAATGAAAAACTGTTTTTT.

The chain carries TRBV6-5 and TRBJ1-5, with 10 bases that match TRBD1. Germline values: CDR1 MNHEY, CDR2 SVGAGI. The CDR3 covers 14 residues. Trimming took 2 bases from V and 9 from J; bases not matched to a gene: 4. This chain's CDR3 is CASSYGQGVGPQHF. The CDR3 coding sequence is TGTGCCAGCAGTTACGGACAGGGGGTAGGGCCCCAGCATTTT.

As to this clone: Other DNA sequences in the sample encode the same CDR3. CDR3 region: CASSSSGSYEQYF. In DNA, the CDR3 is TGTGCCAGCAGTTCCTCGGGCTCCTACGAGCAGTACTTC. The chain is built from TRBV28 and TRBJ2-7; no clear D gene. The CDR3 is 13 amino acids. Trimming took off 4 bases at V and 0 bases at J, with 7 bases between the two ends. Germline loops: CDR1 MDHEN, CDR2 SYDVKM.

The V call is TRBV27, the J call TRBJ2-1; 7 bases align to TRBD2. Trimming at V came to 6 bases and at J to 5 bases, leaving 10 bases not matched to a gene. The CDR3 contains 15 residues. Germline CDR1 and CDR2: MNHEY and SMNVEV (reference sequence). CDR3 in DNA: TGTGCCAGCAGCCTCTGGGGAGGGGCTAACAATGAGCAGTTCTTC. This translates into CASSLWGGANNEQFF.

CDR3 region: CASSVEAGSTDTQYF. In nucleotides, the CDR3 is TGTGCCAGCAGCGTAGAAGCGGGGAGCACAGATACGCAGTATTTT. This chain links TRBV9 with TRBJ2-3; 7 nucleotides agree with TRBD2. Trimming took 0 bases from V and 0 from J; bases not matched to a gene: 1. The CDR3 has 15 amino acids. From germline, CDR1 is SGDLS and CDR2 YYNGEE.